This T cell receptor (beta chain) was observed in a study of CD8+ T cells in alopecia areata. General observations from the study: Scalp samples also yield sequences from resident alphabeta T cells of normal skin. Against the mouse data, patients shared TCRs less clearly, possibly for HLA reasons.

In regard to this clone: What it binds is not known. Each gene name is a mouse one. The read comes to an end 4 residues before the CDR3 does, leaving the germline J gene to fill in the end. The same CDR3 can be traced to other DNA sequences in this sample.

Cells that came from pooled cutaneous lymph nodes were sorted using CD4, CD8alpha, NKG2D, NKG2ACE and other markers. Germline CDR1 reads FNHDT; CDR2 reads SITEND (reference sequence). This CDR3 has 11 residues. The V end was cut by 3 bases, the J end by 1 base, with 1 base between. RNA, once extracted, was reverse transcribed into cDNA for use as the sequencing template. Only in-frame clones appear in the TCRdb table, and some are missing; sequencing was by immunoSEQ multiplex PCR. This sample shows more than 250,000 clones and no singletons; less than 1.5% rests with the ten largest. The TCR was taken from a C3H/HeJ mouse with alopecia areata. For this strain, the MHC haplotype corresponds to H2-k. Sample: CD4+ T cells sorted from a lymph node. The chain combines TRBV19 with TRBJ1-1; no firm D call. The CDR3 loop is CASSRNTEVFF. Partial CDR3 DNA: TGTGCCAGCAGTAGGAACACA. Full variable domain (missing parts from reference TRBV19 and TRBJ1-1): GGIITQTPKFLIGQEGQKLTLKCQQNFNHDTMYWYRQDSGKGLRLIYYSITENDLQKGDLSEGYDASREKKSSFSLTVTSAQKNEMAVFLCASSRNTEVFFGKGTRLTVV.